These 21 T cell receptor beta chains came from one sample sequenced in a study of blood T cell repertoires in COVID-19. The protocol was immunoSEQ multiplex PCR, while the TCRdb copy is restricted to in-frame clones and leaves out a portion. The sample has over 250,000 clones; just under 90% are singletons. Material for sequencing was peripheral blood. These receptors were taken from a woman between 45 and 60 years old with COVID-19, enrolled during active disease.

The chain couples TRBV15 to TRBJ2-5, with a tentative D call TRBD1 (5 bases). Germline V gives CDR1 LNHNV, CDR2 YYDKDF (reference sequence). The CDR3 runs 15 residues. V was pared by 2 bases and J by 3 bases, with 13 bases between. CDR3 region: CATSRRQVREETQYF. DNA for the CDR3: TGTGCCACCAGCAGAAGACAAGTCAGGGAAGAGACCCAGTACTTC.

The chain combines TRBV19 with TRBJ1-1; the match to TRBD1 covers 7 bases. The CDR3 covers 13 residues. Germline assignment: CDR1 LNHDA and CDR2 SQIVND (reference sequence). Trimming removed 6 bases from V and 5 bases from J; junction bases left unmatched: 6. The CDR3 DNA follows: TGTGCCAGTAGCTCCGACAGGGTAACTGAAGCTTTCTTT. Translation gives CASSSDRVTEAFF.

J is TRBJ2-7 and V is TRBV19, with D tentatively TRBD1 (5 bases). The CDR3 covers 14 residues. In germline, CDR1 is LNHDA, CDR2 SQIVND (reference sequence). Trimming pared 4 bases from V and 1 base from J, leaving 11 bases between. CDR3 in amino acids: CASSTDRQSYEQYF. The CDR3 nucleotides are TGTGCCAGTAGTACCGACCGACAGTCCTACGAGCAGTACTTC.

The CDR3 sequence: CASAVDLTNEKLFF. DNA of the CDR3: TGTGCCAGCGCCGTGGACTTGACTAATGAAAAACTGTTTTTT. The genes are TRBV5-4 and TRBJ1-4; D is undetermined. The CDR3 has 14 amino acids. The V and J ends lost 7 bases and 2 bases respectively, with 12 bases between them. Germline V lookup: CDR1 SGHNT, CDR2 YYREEE (reference sequence).

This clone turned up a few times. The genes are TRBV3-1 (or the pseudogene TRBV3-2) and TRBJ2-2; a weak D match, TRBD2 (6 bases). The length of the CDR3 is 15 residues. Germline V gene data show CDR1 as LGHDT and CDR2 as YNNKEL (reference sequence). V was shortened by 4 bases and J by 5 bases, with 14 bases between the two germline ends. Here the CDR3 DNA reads TGTGCCAGCAGCCGGGATCTGGGGGGAACCGGGGAGCTGTTTTTT. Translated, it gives CASSRDLGGTGELFF.

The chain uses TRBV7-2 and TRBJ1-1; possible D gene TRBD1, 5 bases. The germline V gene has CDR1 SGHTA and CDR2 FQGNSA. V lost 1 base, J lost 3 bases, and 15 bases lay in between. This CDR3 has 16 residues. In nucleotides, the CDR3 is TGTGCCAGCAGCTTAGTCGGTGCGGGGCGTGACACTGAAGCTTTCTTT. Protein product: CASSLVGAGRDTEAFF.

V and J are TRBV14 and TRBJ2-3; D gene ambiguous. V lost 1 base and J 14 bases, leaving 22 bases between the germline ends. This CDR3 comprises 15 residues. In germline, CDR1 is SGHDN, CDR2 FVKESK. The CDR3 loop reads CASSQGGHPAKNPYF. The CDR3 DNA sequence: TGTGCCAGCAGCCAAGGTGGGCACCCGGCCAAGAATCCGTATTTT.

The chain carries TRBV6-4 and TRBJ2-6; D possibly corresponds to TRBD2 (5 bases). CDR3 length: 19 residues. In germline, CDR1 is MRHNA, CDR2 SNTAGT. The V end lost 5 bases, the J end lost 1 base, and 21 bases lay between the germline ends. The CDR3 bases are TGTGCCAGCAGTCGCCTTCCCTTCGGGGTGGGGTCTGGGGCCAACGTCCTGACTTTC. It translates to CASSRLPFGVGSGANVLTF.

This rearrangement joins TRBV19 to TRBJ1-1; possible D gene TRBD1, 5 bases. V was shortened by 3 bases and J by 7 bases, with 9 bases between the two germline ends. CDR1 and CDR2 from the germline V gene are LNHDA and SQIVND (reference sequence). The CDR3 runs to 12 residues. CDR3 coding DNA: TGTGCCAGTAGTATGGGGCAGGATGAAGCTTTCTTT. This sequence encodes CASSMGQDEAFF.

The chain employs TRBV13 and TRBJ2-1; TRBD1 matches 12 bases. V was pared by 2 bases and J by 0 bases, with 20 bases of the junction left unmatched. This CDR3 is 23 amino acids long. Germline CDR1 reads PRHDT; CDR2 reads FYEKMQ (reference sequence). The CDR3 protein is CASSLRDRGQQAGGPSSYNEQFF. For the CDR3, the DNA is TGTGCCAGCAGCTTACGGGACAGGGGGCAGCAAGCGGGAGGTCCGAGCTCCTACAATGAGCAGTTCTTC. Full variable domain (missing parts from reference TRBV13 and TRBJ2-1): AAGVIQSPRHLIKEKRETATLKCYPIPRHDTVYWYQQGPGQDPQFLISFYEKMQSDKGSIPDRFSAQQFSDYHSELNMSSLELGDSALYFCASSLRDRGQQAGGPSSYNEQFFGPGTRLTVL.

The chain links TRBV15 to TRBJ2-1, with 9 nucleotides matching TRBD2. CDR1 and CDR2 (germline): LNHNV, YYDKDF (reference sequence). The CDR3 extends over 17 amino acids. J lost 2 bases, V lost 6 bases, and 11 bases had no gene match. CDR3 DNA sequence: TGTGCCACCAGAGAGGCGGGAGGGCCCCCCCCCTACAATGAGCAGTTCTTC. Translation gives CATREAGGPPPYNEQFF.

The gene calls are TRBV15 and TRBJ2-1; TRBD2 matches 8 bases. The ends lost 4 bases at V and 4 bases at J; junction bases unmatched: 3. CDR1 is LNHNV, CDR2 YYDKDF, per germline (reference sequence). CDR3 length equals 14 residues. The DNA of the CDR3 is TGTGCCACCAGCAAAAGCGGGAGTTACAATGAGCAGTTCTTC. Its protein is CATSKSGSYNEQFF.

The CDR3 protein is CASSLAPTGLDEKLFF. The CDR3 DNA follows: TGCGCCAGCAGCTTGGCCCCAACAGGGTTGGACGAAAAACTGTTTTTT. V and J are TRBV5-1 and TRBJ1-4; possible D gene TRBD1, 6 bases. The CDR3 is 16 residues long. Looked up from germline, CDR1 is SGHRS and CDR2 is YFSETQ. V lost 0 bases, J lost 8 bases, and 17 bases lay in between.

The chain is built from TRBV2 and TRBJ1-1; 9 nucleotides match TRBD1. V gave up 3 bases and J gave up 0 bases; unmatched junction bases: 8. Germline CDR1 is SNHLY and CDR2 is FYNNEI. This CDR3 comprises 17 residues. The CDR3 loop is CASSERGTGKLNTEAFF. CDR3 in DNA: TGTGCCAGCAGTGAGAGGGGGACAGGGAAACTGAACACTGAAGCTTTCTTT.

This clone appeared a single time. In DNA form, the CDR3 reads TGTGCCAGCAGCCAAGATTTATTCGCCGGGGAGCTGTTTTTT. This codes for CASSQDLFAGELFF. The gene calls are TRBV14 and TRBJ2-2; D gene uncertain. The germline CDR1 and CDR2 sequences are SGHDN and FVKESK. V lost 0 bases and J lost 6, with 8 bases in between. The CDR3 consists of 14 residues.

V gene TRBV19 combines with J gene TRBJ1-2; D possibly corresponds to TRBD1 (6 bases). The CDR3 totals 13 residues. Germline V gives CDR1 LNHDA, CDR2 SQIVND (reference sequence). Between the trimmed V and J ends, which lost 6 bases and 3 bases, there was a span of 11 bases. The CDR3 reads CASSSDRYYGYTF. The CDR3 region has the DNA TGTGCCAGTAGCTCGGACAGATACTATGGCTACACCTTC.

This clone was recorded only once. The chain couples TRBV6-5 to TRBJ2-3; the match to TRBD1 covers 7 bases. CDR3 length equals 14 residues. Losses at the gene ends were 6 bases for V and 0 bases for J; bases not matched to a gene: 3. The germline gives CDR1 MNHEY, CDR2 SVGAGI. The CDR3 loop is CASSRDRSTDTQYF. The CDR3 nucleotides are TGTGCCAGCAGCCGGGACAGAAGCACAGATACGCAGTATTTT.

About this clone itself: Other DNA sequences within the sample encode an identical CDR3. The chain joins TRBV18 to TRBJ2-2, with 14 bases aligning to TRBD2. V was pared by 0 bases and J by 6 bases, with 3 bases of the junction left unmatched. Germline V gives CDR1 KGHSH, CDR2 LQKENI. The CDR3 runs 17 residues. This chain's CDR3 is CASSPPGLAGVSGELFF. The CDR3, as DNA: TGTGCCAGCTCACCACCGGGACTAGCGGGAGTATCCGGGGAGCTGTTTTTT. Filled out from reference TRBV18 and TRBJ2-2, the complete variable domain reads NAGVMQNPRHLVRRRGQEARLRCSPMKGHSHVYWYRQLPEEGLKFMVYLQKENIIDESGMPKERFSAEFPKEGPSILRIQQVVRGDSAAYFCASSPPGLAGVSGELFFGEGSRLTVL.

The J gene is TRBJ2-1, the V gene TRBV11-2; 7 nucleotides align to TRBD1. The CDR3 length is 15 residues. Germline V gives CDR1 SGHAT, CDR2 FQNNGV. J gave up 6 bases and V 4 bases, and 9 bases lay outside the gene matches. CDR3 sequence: CASSSTGIRSNEQFF. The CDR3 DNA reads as TGTGCCAGCAGCTCGACAGGGATCCGGTCCAATGAGCAGTTCTTC.

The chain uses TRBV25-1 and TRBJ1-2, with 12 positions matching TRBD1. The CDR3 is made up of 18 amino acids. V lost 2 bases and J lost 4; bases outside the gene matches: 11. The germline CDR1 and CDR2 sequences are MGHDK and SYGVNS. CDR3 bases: TGTGCCAGCAGTGAAATTACCGGGACAGGGGGCGCAAGCTATGGCTACACCTTC. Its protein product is CASSEITGTGGASYGYTF.

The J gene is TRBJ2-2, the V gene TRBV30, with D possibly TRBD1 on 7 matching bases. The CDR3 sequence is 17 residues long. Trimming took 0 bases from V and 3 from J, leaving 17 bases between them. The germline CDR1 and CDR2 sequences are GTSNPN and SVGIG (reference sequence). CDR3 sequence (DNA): TGTGCCTGGAGTGTACGGCGGTTCAGGGGGGACACCGGGGAGCTGTTTTTT. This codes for CAWSVRRFRGDTGELFF.